Below, one TCR beta chain is given with its context. Using immunoSEQ multiplex PCR, the repertoire was profiled, and TCRdb retains in-frame clones only, with some absent. Counted here are about 27,000 clones, more than 90% occurring once; the ten biggest clones make up 1.1% to 1.5%. Germline CDR1 reads SGHRS; CDR2 reads YFSETQ. The CDR3 has 14 amino acids. The V and J ends lost 0 bases and 6 bases, in that order; junction bases with no gene match: 5. These data are taken from a study of T cell clonotyping in hematopoietic cell transplantation. The chain carries TRBV5-1 and TRBJ2-5; 7 nucleotides agree with TRBD1. The receptor was isolated from a man aged 50 to 59 in good health. Some clones in this sample may be carry-over from other donors' samples. The sequenced sample was peripheral blood mononuclear cells. This CDR3 is CASSLGQGPQTQYF. The CDR3 DNA reads as TGCGCCAGCAGCTTGGGACAGGGTCCTCAGACCCAGTACTTC.